The 26 T cell receptor beta chains reported below all come from one sample, sequenced in a study of post-analysis software for immune sequencing data. Study-level points and caveats: Patients carried a handful of TRBV segments more frequently than controls did, and TRBV5-6, TRBV5-1 and TRBV20-1 were among them.

The antigens these receptors bind are not known. Prepared TCR beta cDNA libraries contained unique molecular identifiers. TCRdb analysed the PCR reads with MiXCR anew, one entry per CDR3 protein. The table lists about 770,000 distinct CDR3 sequences, roughly 50% of them singletons. The sequenced sample was blood. These receptor sequences come from a girl aged 10 to 17 with multiple sclerosis.

The chain has TRBV5-4 and TRBJ2-3; D is ambiguous. Germline CDR1 is SGHNT and CDR2 is YYREEE (reference sequence). Trimming cost V 1 base and J 4 bases, with 10 bases left between them. This CDR3 spans 14 amino acids. The CDR3 is CASSLSLEADTQYF. The CDR3 nucleotides read TGTGCCAGCAGCTTGTCTCTAGAGGCAGATACGCAGTATTTT.

J is TRBJ2-7 and V is TRBV24-1; D is possibly TRBD2 (5 bases). The J call may be faulty, since TRBJ2-5 better matches the DNA end. Germline loops: CDR1 KGHDR, CDR2 SFDVKD. This CDR3 is 13 amino acids long. The CDR3 here is CATRAAGEETQYF. The CDR3 coding sequence is TGTGCCACCAGGGCCGCCGGGGAAGAGACCCAGTACTTC.

The rearrangement links TRBV11-2 to TRBJ2-5; D not certain. V was clipped by 2 bases and J by 11 bases, with 12 bases between them. The length of the CDR3 is 12 residues. CDR1 and CDR2 (germline): SGHAT, FQNNGV. The CDR3 bases are TGTGCCAGCAGCTTAAGGGTTCAAGAGCAGTACTTC. Translating it yields CASSLRVQEQYF.

The table lists this clonotype with a few counts. This sequence joins TRBV20-1 and TRBJ1-2; possible D gene TRBD1, 5 bases. The CDR3 sequence is 12 residues long. The V and J ends lost 7 bases and 3 bases respectively, with 12 bases between them. Germline CDR1 and CDR2: DFQATT and SNEGSKA (reference sequence). CDR3 DNA sequence: TGCAGTGGGCGGGACTTGGACTATGGCTACACCTTC. Protein: CSGRDLDYGYTF.

This clonotype was detected ten times or more. This chain connects TRBV11-2 to TRBJ2-5; 7 bases align to TRBD1. Trimming took 3 bases from V and 5 from J; bases not matched to a gene: 0. The CDR3 contains 12 residues. The germline V gene encodes CDR1 SGHAT and CDR2 FQNNGV. This CDR3 reads CASSLDRETQYF. DNA for the CDR3: TGTGCCAGCAGCTTGGACAGGGAGACCCAGTACTTC.

The chain links TRBV12-3 or TRBV12-4 to TRBJ2-3; perhaps TRBD2 as D (6 bases). The ends were cut back, 1 base at V and 4 bases at J, with 12 bases in the middle. The CDR3 runs to 15 residues. The chain's CDR3 is CASSLGLRRADTQYF. CDR3 sequence (DNA): TGTGCCAGCAGTTTAGGTTTGCGGAGGGCAGATACGCAGTATTTT.

This clonotype was recorded a few times. This chain links TRBV3-1 with TRBJ2-5; D might be TRBD2 (7 bases). The end of the DNA aligns better with TRBJ2-7, so the J call may be wrong. The germline gives CDR1 LGHDT, CDR2 YNNKEL (reference sequence). The length of the CDR3 is 14 residues. In DNA form, the CDR3 reads TGTGCCAGCAGCCAAGGGACTAGAGGGGGCGAGCAGTACTTC. It encodes CASSQGTRGGEQYF.

The rearrangement joins TRBV11-3 to TRBJ1-2; weak D call: TRBD1 (6 bases). CDR3 length: 16 residues. CDR1 is SGHNT and CDR2 is YENEEA in the germline V gene. V lost 4 bases to trimming and J lost 6 bases, with 21 bases between them. The CDR3: CASSSRDTVFRNGYTF. Here the CDR3 DNA reads TGTGCCAGCAGCTCCCGGGACACAGTATTTCGAAATGGCTACACCTTC.

The table lists this clonotype with a few counts. The chain uses TRBV4-1 and TRBJ1-2; the D is unclear. Looked up from germline, CDR1 is MGHRA and CDR2 is YSYEKL. CDR3 length equals 16 residues. The V end lost 0 bases, the J end lost 7 bases, and 18 bases lay between the germline ends. The CDR3 spells CASSQDPGFDFGGYTF. The CDR3 DNA follows: TGCGCCAGCAGCCAAGATCCTGGGTTTGATTTTGGTGGCTACACCTTC.

This clonotype was observed a few times. The J gene is TRBJ1-5, the V gene TRBV2, with 10 bases that match TRBD1. The germline gives CDR1 SNHLY, CDR2 FYNNEI. The CDR3 loop spans 14 amino acids. The V and J ends lost 8 bases and 4 bases, in that order; junction bases with no gene match: 5. CDR3 in DNA: TGTGCCAGCGGGTGGGACAGGGGAAATCAGCCCCAGCATTTT. Translated, it gives CASGWDRGNQPQHF.

The chain couples TRBV5-1 to TRBJ2-1; 10 positions agree with TRBD2. The V gene end was trimmed by 5 bases and the J gene end by 3 bases; junction bases not matched to a gene: 5. CDR3 length equals 15 residues. Germline V lookup: CDR1 SGHRS, CDR2 YFSETQ. The CDR3 protein is CASRIIAGGYNEQFF. The CDR3 coding sequence is TGCGCCAGCAGGATTATAGCGGGAGGCTACAATGAGCAGTTCTTC.

The chain couples TRBV4-3 to TRBJ2-5; 9 nucleotides agree with TRBD1. V was pared by 5 bases and J by 5 bases, with 9 bases of the junction left unmatched. Germline-derived CDR1 and CDR2 are LGHNA and YSLEER. The CDR3 loop spans 15 amino acids. The CDR3 reads CASSWGQGGGETQYF. The CDR3 DNA reads as TGCGCCAGCAGCTGGGGACAGGGAGGTGGTGAGACCCAGTACTTC.

This clonotype has just one count. The chain employs TRBV19 and TRBJ1-5, with D perhaps matching TRBD1 (6 bases). CDR1 and CDR2 from the germline V gene are LNHDA and SQIVND (reference sequence). This CDR3 is built from 17 residues. V was shortened by 3 bases and J by 3 bases, with 18 bases between the two germline ends. The chain's CDR3 is CASSIRGQGRNNQPQHF. In DNA form, the CDR3 reads TGTGCCAGTAGTATTAGGGGACAAGGACGCAACAATCAGCCCCAGCATTTT.

This clonotype was seen a handful of times. The chain has TRBV6-1 and TRBJ2-5; TRBD1 agrees at 8 bases. Trimming took 8 bases from V and 5 from J; bases not matched to a gene: 10. This CDR3 comprises 14 residues. In germline, CDR1 is MNHNS, CDR2 SASEGT. The CDR3 loop reads CASSGQGGWETQYF. Here the CDR3 DNA reads TGTGCCAGCTCCGGACAGGGCGGTTGGGAGACCCAGTACTTC.

This clonotype was found once. This chain uses TRBV20-1 with TRBJ2-3; no clear D gene. The CDR3 is made up of 14 amino acids. Germline V CDR1 and CDR2: DFQATT, SNEGSKA (reference sequence). The CDR3 spells CTVQGRDGTDTQYF. The CDR3 DNA is TGCACCGTACAAGGTCGCGATGGCACAGATACGCAGTATTTT.

The chain joins TRBV29-1 to TRBJ2-3, with 8 nucleotides matching TRBD2. The CDR3 extends over 13 amino acids. J lost 4 bases, V lost 4 bases, and 4 bases had no gene match. Germline values: CDR1 SQVTM, CDR2 ANQGSEA. The CDR3 region is CSVGSGSPDTQYF. Written as DNA, the CDR3 is TGCAGCGTTGGGAGCGGGAGCCCAGATACGCAGTATTTT.

This chain uses TRBV6-5 with TRBJ1-2, with TRBD1 matching 11 bases. The ends lost 6 bases at V and 4 bases at J; junction bases unmatched: 10. The CDR3 extends over 16 amino acids. Germline V lookup: CDR1 MNHEY, CDR2 SVGAGI. The CDR3 loop reads CASSLDGQGAGYGYTF. Here the CDR3 DNA reads TGTGCCAGCAGCCTCGACGGACAGGGGGCGGGCTATGGCTACACCTTC.

This clonotype appeared once. The J gene is TRBJ2-1, the V gene TRBV5-1; either TRBD1 or TRBD2 may fit D (6 bases each). Germline V gene lookup returns CDR1 SGHRS and CDR2 YFSETQ. The CDR3 extends over 16 amino acids. V gave up 0 bases and J gave up 4 bases, with 14 bases separating them. DNA of the CDR3: TGCGCCAGCAGCTTGGCACAGGGCGGGAATTACAATGAGCAGTTCTTC. Amino acids: CASSLAQGGNYNEQFF. The full variable domain, its missing parts supplied by reference TRBV5-1 and TRBJ2-1, is KAGVTQTPRYLIKTRGQQVTLSCSPISGHRSVSWYQQTPGQGLQFLFEYFSETQRNKGNFPGRFSGRQFSNSRSEMNVSTLELGDSALYLCASSLAQGGNYNEQFFGPGTRLTVL.

The chain joins TRBV7-2 to TRBJ2-7, with 11 nucleotides matching TRBD2. This CDR3 has 19 residues. Germline V gene data show CDR1 as SGHTA and CDR2 as FQGNSA. The J segment lost 3 bases and the V segment lost 4 bases, leaving 17 bases of the junction unmatched. The CDR3 loop is CASSSHPGLAVPLYYEQYF. The CDR3 nucleotides are TGTGCCAGCAGCTCACACCCGGGACTAGCGGTCCCGCTTTACTACGAGCAGTACTTC.

In its sample, this clonotype was seen a few times. V usage is TRBV20-1 and J usage is TRBJ2-1; D may be TRBD1 or TRBD2 (5 bases each). CDR1 is DFQATT, CDR2 SNEGSKA, per germline (reference sequence). The CDR3 covers 15 residues. Trimming took off 3 bases at V and 0 bases at J, with 12 bases between the two ends. As DNA, the CDR3 is TGCAGTGCTAGGGGGGATTTTAGCTCCTACAATGAGCAGTTCTTC. Translated, it gives CSARGDFSSYNEQFF.

V is TRBV5-1 and J is TRBJ1-5; D is unresolved. The CDR3 totals 14 residues. V was clipped by 4 bases and J by 0 bases, with 8 bases between them. Germline V gene lookup returns CDR1 SGHRS and CDR2 YFSETQ. The CDR3 DNA reads as TGCGCCAGCAGCGGGGTGTATAGCAATCAGCCCCAGCATTTT. Protein sequence: CASSGVYSNQPQHF.

The V gene is TRBV9, the J gene TRBJ2-2; no reliable D call. Germline V lookup: CDR1 SGDLS, CDR2 YYNGEE. The CDR3 loop spans 13 amino acids. V lost 5 bases and J 7 bases, leaving 12 bases between the germline ends. In DNA, the CDR3 is TGTGCCAGCAGAGATAGCCGGAACGGGGAGCTGTTTTTT. This gives the protein CASRDSRNGELFF.

This clonotype was counted between two and nine times. The chain joins TRBV12-3 or TRBV12-4 to TRBJ2-5; D is uncertain. This CDR3 region has 13 residues. V was shortened by 6 bases and J by 2 bases, with 10 bases between the two germline ends. The DNA of the CDR3 is TGTGCCAGCAGGATAGGAGAGCAAGAGACCCAGTACTTC. It specifies CASRIGEQETQYF.

This chain uses TRBV20-1 with TRBJ1-5, with a weak D call TRBD1 (6 bases). From germline, CDR1 is DFQATT and CDR2 SNEGSKA (reference sequence). V lost 1 base to trimming and J lost 4 bases, with 11 bases between them. CDR3 length: 14 residues. The chain's CDR3 is CSARVQGGNQPQHF. The CDR3 nucleotides read TGCAGTGCTAGAGTACAGGGAGGAAATCAGCCCCAGCATTTT.

The chain is built from TRBV12-3 or TRBV12-4 and TRBJ2-3; tentative D call: TRBD2 (6 bases). The V end was cut by 7 bases, the J end by 1 base, with 18 bases between. The CDR3 is 16 residues long. This chain's CDR3 is CASNLMGRQGTDTQYF. The CDR3 nucleotides are TGTGCCAGCAACCTCATGGGGAGGCAAGGCACAGATACGCAGTATTTT.

A few counts support this clonotype. The chain combines TRBV20-1 with TRBJ2-1; D may be TRBD2 (5 bases). Germline values: CDR1 DFQATT, CDR2 SNEGSKA (reference sequence). The CDR3 contains 12 residues. Trimming took off 6 bases at V and 8 bases at J, with 14 bases between the two ends. The CDR3 DNA follows: TGCAGTGCCCTGGACTCCAACCATGAGCAGTTCTTC. Encoded protein: CSALDSNHEQFF.